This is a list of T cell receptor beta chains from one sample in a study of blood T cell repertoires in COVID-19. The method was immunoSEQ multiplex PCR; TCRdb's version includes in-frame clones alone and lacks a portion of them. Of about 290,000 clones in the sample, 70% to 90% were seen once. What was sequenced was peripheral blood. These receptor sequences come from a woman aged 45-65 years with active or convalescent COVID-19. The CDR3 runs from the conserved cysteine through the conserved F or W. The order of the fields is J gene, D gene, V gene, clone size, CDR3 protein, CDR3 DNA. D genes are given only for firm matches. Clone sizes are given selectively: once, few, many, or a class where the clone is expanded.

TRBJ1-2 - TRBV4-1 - CASSPQENYGYTF TGCGCCAGCAGCCCACAGGAGAACTATGGCTACACCTTC
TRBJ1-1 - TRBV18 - CASSLSGGAKTEAFF TGTGCCAGCTCACTTTCGGGGGGCGCTAAGACTGAAGCTTTCTTT
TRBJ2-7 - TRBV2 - CASSRDRSLYEQYF TGTGCCAGCAGTAGAGACAGGTCTCTCTACGAGCAGTACTTC
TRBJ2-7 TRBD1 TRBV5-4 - CASSVGTGEPQYF TGTGCCAGCAGCGTAGGGACAGGAGAGCCCCAGTACTTC
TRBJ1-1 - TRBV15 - CATSRELRGSTEAFF TGTGCCACCAGCAGAGAATTACGGGGGAGCACTGAAGCTTTCTTT
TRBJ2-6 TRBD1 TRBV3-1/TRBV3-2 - CASSPRDRGGVLTF TGTGCCAGCAGCCCAAGGGACAGGGGGGGAGTCCTGACTTTC
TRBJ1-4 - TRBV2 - CASILTSDAGLREKLFF TGTGCCAGCATTCTGACGTCCGACGCAGGTCTCCGTGAAAAACTGTTTTTT
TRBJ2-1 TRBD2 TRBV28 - CASSTSGRGNEQFF TGTGCCAGCAGTACTAGCGGGAGGGGCAATGAGCAGTTCTTC
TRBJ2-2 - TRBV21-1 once CASSRRGRAGEQTGELFF TGTGCCAGCAGCAGAAGGGGCCGAGCGGGAGAACAGACCGGGGAGCTGTTTTTT
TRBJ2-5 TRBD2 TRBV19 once CASSMGGLGDLETQYF TGTGCCAGTAGTATGGGGGGGTTGGGGGACCTAGAGACCCAGTACTTC
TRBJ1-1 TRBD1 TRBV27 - CASTQGANTEAFF TGTGCCAGCACTCAGGGGGCGAACACTGAAGCTTTCTTT
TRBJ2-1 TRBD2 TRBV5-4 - CASSLGLANNEQFF TGTGCCAGCAGCTTGGGACTAGCGAACAATGAGCAGTTCTTC
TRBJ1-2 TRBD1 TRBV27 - CASRQGAGGYTF TGTGCCAGTCGACAGGGGGCGGGGGGCTACACCTTC
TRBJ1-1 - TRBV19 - CASSTGGERTEAFF TGTGCCAGTAGTACCGGGGGGGAACGCACTGAAGCTTTCTTT
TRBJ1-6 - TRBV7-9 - CASSLVAGKGNSPLHF TGTGCCAGCAGCTTAGTGGCAGGGAAAGGGAATTCACCCCTCCACTTT
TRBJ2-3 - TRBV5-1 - CASSLEPTSRADTQYF TGCGCCAGCAGCTTGGAGCCCACTAGCCGCGCAGATACGCAGTATTTT
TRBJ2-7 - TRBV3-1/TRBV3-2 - CASSPAGSKQYF TGTGCCAGCAGCCCCGCCGGGAGCAAGCAGTACTTC
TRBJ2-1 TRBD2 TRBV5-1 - CASSLGRTSGFYNEQFF TGCGCCAGCAGCTTGGGGAGGACTAGCGGATTTTACAATGAGCAGTTCTTC
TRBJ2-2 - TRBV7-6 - CASSLIATNTGELFF TGTGCCAGCAGCTTAATAGCGACCAACACCGGGGAGCTGTTTTTT
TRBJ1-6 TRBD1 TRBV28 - CASSSPADRGRSPLHF TGTGCCAGCAGTTCCCCCGCTGACAGGGGGCGTTCACCCCTCCACTTT
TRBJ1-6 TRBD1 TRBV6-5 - CASRGTGLHSPLHF TGTGCCAGTAGGGGGACAGGGTTACATTCACCCCTCCACTTT
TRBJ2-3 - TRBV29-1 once CSVAPGGPEPHRTDTQYF TGCAGCGTGGCCCCCGGGGGACCCGAACCTCATAGGACAGATACGCAGTATTTT